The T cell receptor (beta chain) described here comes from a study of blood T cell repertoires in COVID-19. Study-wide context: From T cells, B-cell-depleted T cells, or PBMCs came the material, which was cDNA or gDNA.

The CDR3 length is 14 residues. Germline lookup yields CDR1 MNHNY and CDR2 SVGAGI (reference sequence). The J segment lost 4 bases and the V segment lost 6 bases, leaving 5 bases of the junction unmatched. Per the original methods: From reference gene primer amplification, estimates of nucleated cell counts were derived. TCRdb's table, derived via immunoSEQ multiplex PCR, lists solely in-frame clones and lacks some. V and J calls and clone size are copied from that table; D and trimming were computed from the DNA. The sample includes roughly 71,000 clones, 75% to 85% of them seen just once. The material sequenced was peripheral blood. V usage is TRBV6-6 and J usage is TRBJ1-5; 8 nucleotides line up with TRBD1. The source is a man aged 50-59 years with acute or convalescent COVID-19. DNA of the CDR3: TGTGCCAGCAGGCAGACAGGGGAAAATCAGCCCCAGCATTTT. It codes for CASRQTGENQPQHF.